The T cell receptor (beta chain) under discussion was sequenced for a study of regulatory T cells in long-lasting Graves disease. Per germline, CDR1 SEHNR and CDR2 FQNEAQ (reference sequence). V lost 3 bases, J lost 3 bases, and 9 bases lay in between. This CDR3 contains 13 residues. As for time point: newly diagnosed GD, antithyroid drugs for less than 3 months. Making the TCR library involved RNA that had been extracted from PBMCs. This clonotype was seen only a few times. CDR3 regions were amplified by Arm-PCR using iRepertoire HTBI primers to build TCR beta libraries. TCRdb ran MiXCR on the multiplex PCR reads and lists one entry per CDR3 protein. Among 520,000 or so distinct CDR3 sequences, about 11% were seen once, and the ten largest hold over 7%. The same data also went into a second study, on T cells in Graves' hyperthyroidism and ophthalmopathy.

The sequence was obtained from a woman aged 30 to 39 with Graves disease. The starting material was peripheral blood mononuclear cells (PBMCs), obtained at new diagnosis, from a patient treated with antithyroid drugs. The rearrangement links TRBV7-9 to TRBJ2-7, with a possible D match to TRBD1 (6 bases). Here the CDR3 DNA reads TGTGCCAGCAGCTTGGACAGTTACTACGAGCAGTACTTC. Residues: CASSLDSYYEQYF.